What follows are 7 T cell receptor beta chains derived from one specimen sequenced in a study of blood T cell repertoires in COVID-19. Using immunoSEQ multiplex PCR, the repertoire was profiled, and TCRdb retains in-frame clones only, with some absent. The data hold tens of thousands of clones, with 91% observed a single time. What was sequenced was peripheral blood. These receptors all come from a woman in her fifties or sixties in a cohort sampled during active COVID-19.

A word on this clone: At one end, the junction sequence differs from germline, possibly due to a read error. The chain is built from TRBV11-1 and TRBJ1-5, with a possible D match to TRBD1 (5 bases). CDR1 is SGHAT and CDR2 is FQDESV in the germline V gene (reference sequence). This CDR3 is built from 13 residues. The CDR3 is CASSQGSSQPQHF. The CDR3 DNA is TGTGCCAGCAGCCAGGGTAGCAGTCAGCCCCAGCATTTT.

About this clone: Sequence at one end of the junction differs from germline and may be a read error. The CDR3 sequence: CASSPQGNEQFF. For the CDR3, the DNA is TGTGCCAGCTCGCCACAGGGGAATGAGCAGTTCTTC. The gene calls are TRBV18 and TRBJ2-1; 7 bases are a match to TRBD1. Looked up from germline, CDR1 is KGHSH and CDR2 is LQKENI. The CDR3 runs 12 residues.

This rearrangement joins TRBV19 to TRBJ1-4; 7 bases fit TRBD1. The germline V gene has CDR1 LNHDA and CDR2 SQIVND (reference sequence). Trimming removed 6 bases from V and 8 bases from J; junction bases left unmatched: 15. The CDR3 runs to 16 residues. The CDR3 spells CASRTSGGEAGEKLFF. The CDR3 DNA sequence: TGTGCCAGTAGGACCTCAGGGGGAGAGGCTGGGGAAAAACTGTTTTTT.

The chain recombines TRBV4-1 with TRBJ2-7; D uncertain. This CDR3 has 14 residues. V lost 4 bases and J lost 2, with 12 bases in between. Germline V lookup: CDR1 MGHRA, CDR2 YSYEKL. Written as DNA, the CDR3 is TGCGCCAGCAGCCCTAATGTTATCGCCTACGAGCAGTACTTC. Amino acids: CASSPNVIAYEQYF.

This sequence joins TRBV7-6 and TRBJ1-5; D is ambiguous. There are 15 residues in the CDR3. V was clipped by 1 base and J by 0 bases, with 7 bases between them. Germline CDR1 is SGHVS and CDR2 is FNYEAQ. The CDR3 DNA follows: TGTGCCAGCAGCTTAGGAGGGATTAGCAATCAGCCCCAGCATTTT. It codes for CASSLGGISNQPQHF. Full variable domain (missing parts from reference TRBV7-6 and TRBJ1-5): GAGVSQSPRYKVTKRGQDVALRCDPISGHVSLYWYRQALGQGPEFLTYFNYEAQQDKSGLPNDRFSAERPEGSISTLTIQRTEQRDSAMYRCASSLGGISNQPQHFGDGTRLSIL.

The chain combines TRBV4-1 with TRBJ2-1; D may be TRBD2 (5 bases). Germline CDR1 MGHRA, CDR2 YSYEKL. V lost 5 bases and J 8 bases, leaving 13 bases between the germline ends. CDR3 length equals 13 residues. CDR3 in DNA: TGCGCCAGCAGCTCACCCGGGGTCTATGAGCAGTTCTTC. Protein sequence: CASSSPGVYEQFF.

The genes are TRBV10-3 and TRBJ2-4, with 9 bases fitting TRBD1. V lost 6 bases, J lost 5 bases, and 8 bases stayed unmatched. The CDR3 is 15 residues long. The germline gives CDR1 ENHRY, CDR2 SYGVKD. As DNA, the CDR3 is TGTGCCATCAGCCCAGGGACAGGGAGACAAAACATTCAGTACTTC. Translating gives CAISPGTGRQNIQYF.